This T cell receptor (beta chain) derives from a study of regulatory T cells in long-lasting Graves disease. Study observations and caveats: Accuracy may have been reduced by the small sample size. It was in persistent disease that TRBV28, TRBJ1-2 and TRBJ2-5 were favored.

Building the TCR beta libraries relied on iRepertoire HTBI primers, and CDR3 regions underwent Arm-PCR. Per the authors' pipeline: Gene usage covered 62 TRBV and 14 to 15 TRBJ segments. In TCRdb, the multiplex PCR reads were re-called with MiXCR into one record per CDR3 protein. These V and J calls originate from TCRdb's pipeline instead of the authors' own analysis. The sample records 400,000 to 600,000 distinct CDR3 sequences, roughly a fifth being singletons. The CDR3 has 17 amino acids. Germline CDR1 is LNHNV and CDR2 is YYDKDF (reference sequence). V was pared by 0 bases and J by 4 bases, with 19 bases between. This clonotype was detected many times. What it recognizes is unknown. Time point defined: persistent/refractory GD, antithyroid drugs over 5 years with positive TRAb. The TCR library used RNA extracted from PBMCs.

The sequencing used peripheral blood mononuclear cells (PBMCs), collected when the disease was refractory, from a patient treated with antithyroid drugs. The sequence came from a female donor with Graves disease. The V and J genes are TRBV15 and TRBJ2-7; maybe TRBD2 (6 bases). The CDR3 protein is CATSRDGRRDGNYEQYF. CDR3 coding DNA: TGTGCCACCAGCAGAGATGGAAGGCGGGACGGGAATTACGAGCAGTACTTC.